This TCR beta chain originates from a study of Graves' ophthalmopathy and Graves' hyperthyroidism. Study outcomes and limitations: The model flagged ophthalmopathy progression at roughly 71% sensitivity and roughly 72% specificity.

Germline CDR1 is SGHRS and CDR2 is YFSETQ. Trimming at V came to 7 bases and at J to 5 bases, leaving 11 bases not matched to a gene. This CDR3 is built from 16 residues. RNA served as the template for amplifying TCR beta CDR3 regions. The first-round RT-PCR employed HTBI primers together with the Qiagen OneStep RT-PCR kit. A multiplex PCR was then performed as the second round. TCRdb independently ran MiXCR on the multiplex PCR reads; one entry per CDR3 protein. Of about 1.2 million distinct CDR3 sequences in the sample, about 35% are singletons; the top ten hold around 10%. This clonotype was picked up many times. The antigen is undetermined.

The source of this sequence is an adult man with Graves' hyperthyroidism. V usage is TRBV5-1 and J usage is TRBJ2-5, with TRBD2 matching 13 bases. The sample consisted of peripheral blood or thyroid tissue (not recorded which). CDR3 coding DNA: TGCGCCAGCGGCCGGACTAGCGGGAGTGTACAGGAGACCCAGTACTTC. The encoded protein is CASGRTSGSVQETQYF.